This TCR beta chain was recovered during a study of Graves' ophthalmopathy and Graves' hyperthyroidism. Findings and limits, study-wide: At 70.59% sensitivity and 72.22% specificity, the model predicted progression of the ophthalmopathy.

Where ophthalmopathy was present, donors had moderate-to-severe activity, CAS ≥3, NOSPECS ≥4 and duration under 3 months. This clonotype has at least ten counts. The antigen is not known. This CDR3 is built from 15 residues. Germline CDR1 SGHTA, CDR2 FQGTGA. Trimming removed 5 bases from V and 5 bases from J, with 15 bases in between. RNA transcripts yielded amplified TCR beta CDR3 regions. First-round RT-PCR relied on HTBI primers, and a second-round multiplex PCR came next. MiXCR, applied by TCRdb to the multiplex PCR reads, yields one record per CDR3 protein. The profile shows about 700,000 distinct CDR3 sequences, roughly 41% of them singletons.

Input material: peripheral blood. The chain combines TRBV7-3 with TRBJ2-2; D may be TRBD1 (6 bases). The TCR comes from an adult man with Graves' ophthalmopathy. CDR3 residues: CASSPTGLRTGELFF. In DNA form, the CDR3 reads TGTGCCAGCAGCCCCACAGGGCTACGGACCGGGGAGCTGTTTTTT.